This T cell receptor beta chain was sequenced in a study of blood T cell repertoires in COVID-19. Background on the study: From T cells, B-cell-depleted T cells, or PBMCs came the material, which was cDNA or gDNA.

The CDR3 is 13 amino acids. Trimming removed 6 bases from V and 2 bases from J, with 14 bases in between. Looked up from germline, CDR1 is SQVTM and CDR2 is ANQGSEA. Profiled with immunoSEQ multiplex PCR; TCRdb holds only in-frame clones, not every one. In the table there are around 240,000 clones, roughly 83% of which are singletons. Sequenced material: PBMCs or T cells enriched from blood (not recorded which). This chain connects TRBV29-1 to TRBJ2-7, with a weak D call TRBD2 (5 bases). This TCR was recovered from a woman aged 45-59 years who had recovered from COVID-19. CDR3 in amino acids: CSVRGTAAYEQYF. The CDR3 nucleotides read TGCAGCGTCCGTGGCACAGCGGCCTACGAGCAGTACTTC.